This TCR beta chain comes out of a study of blood T cell repertoires in COVID-19. Some clones are missing from TCRdb's copy, which holds only in-frame ones; the method was immunoSEQ multiplex PCR. The sample comprises about 46,000 clones, around 90% of which are singletons, and about 3.4% rests with the top ten. The trim removed 0 bases at V and 4 bases at J, leaving 3 bases unmatched. The CDR3 length is 15 residues. Germline assignment: CDR1 SGHTA and CDR2 FQGNSA. The chain uses TRBV7-2 and TRBJ2-1; 7 bases fit TRBD2. The TCR comes from a man over 45 with acute or convalescent COVID-19. Sequencing was carried out using peripheral blood. CDR3 sequence (DNA): TGTGCCAGCAGCTTAGCGGGGGGGATATACAATGAGCAGTTCTTC. This sequence encodes CASSLAGGIYNEQFF.